The source of this T cell receptor (beta chain) is a study of long-term antiretroviral therapy in people with HIV. Study-level background: First collections came about a decade before the 2015 immediate-ART recommendation.

Overall study findings and caveats: HIV repertoires showed narrower CDR3 length ranges than controls. Clones expanded before ART dominated the repertoire at all time points.

V was shortened by 1 base and J by 7 bases, with 14 bases between the two germline ends. The germline V gene encodes CDR1 MGHDK and CDR2 SYGVNS. The length of the CDR3 is 14 residues. It was version v3.0 of the immunoSEQ assay that was run at survey level. Researchers set sequencing to target roughly 40,000-55,000 T-cell genomes per sample. Assay: immunoSEQ multiplex PCR; the TCRdb copy retains only in-frame clones and omits some. Of some 34,000 clones listed, roughly 77% are singletons. A note on this clone: Its antigen is not identified.

This chain links TRBV25-1 with TRBJ2-7; a weak D match, TRBD2 (5 bases). The TCR sequence derives from a man younger than 35 with HIV. The input for sequencing was unsorted PBMCs, taken 1.9 years after starting antiretroviral therapy. CDR3: CASSESQEVKEQYF. The CDR3 DNA reads TGTGCCAGCAGTGAATCGCAGGAGGTTAAGGAGCAGTACTTC.